A selection of T cell receptor beta chains follows, all from one sample in a study of blood T cell repertoires in COVID-19. Profiled with immunoSEQ multiplex PCR; TCRdb holds only in-frame clones, not every one. The repertoire holds fewer than 250,000 clones, with over 80% as singletons. The sample taken for sequencing was PBMCs or T cells enriched from blood (not recorded which). The receptor source for this set is a woman aged 40 to 50 who had recovered from COVID-19. Both conserved end residues are trimmed from each CDR3. Each record gives: J gene, V gene, clone size, CDR3 protein. Expanded clones are given a class, and other clones once, few, many or no size at all.

J: TRBJ1-1
V: TRBV27
size: -
CDR3: ATGLSMNTEAF

J: TRBJ1-2
V: TRBV25-1
size: -
CDR3: ASIAVGALYGYT

J: TRBJ2-1
V: TRBV6-5
size: -
CDR3: ASSFGTGVNEQF

J: TRBJ1-1
V: TRBV4-2
size: -
CDR3: ASSPMRTGGRTEAF

J: TRBJ2-5
V: TRBV7-3
size: -
CDR3: ASSLLGSGGETQY

J: TRBJ1-1
V: TRBV27
size: -
CDR3: ASRRQGSGNTEAF

J: TRBJ2-3
V: TRBV7-2
size: -
CDR3: ASSSSKATDTQY

J: TRBJ1-4
V: TRBV28
size: -
CDR3: ASGGQGTTNEKLF

J: TRBJ1-1
V: TRBV27
size: few
CDR3: ASSLGGTGIGTEAF

J: TRBJ2-7
V: TRBV28
size: -
CDR3: ASRIRASSYEQY

J: TRBJ1-3
V: TRBV30
size: -
CDR3: AWSLFGGSGNTIY

J: TRBJ2-2
V: TRBV11-1
size: -
CDR3: ASSLARFVGSTGELF

J: TRBJ2-7
V: TRBV6-6
size: -
CDR3: ASSFAGGNNEQY

J: TRBJ2-7
V: TRBV11-3
size: -
CDR3: ASSLGASPLYEQY

J: TRBJ2-3
V: TRBV9
size: few
CDR3: ASSAGLGEADTQY

J: TRBJ1-6
V: TRBV6-2/TRBV6-3
size: -
CDR3: ASSEDRGNSPLH

J: TRBJ2-3
V: TRBV11-3
size: -
CDR3: ASSEGGTPDTQY

J: TRBJ1-1
V: TRBV5-1
size: -
CDR3: ASSSQAENTEAF

J: TRBJ2-1
V: TRBV7-8
size: -
CDR3: ASSRLRNEQF

J: TRBJ1-1
V: TRBV5-1
size: -
CDR3: ASSLGQFNTEAF

J: TRBJ2-3
V: TRBV5-5
size: -
CDR3: ASSLGPGTQY

J: TRBJ2-2
V: TRBV5-5
size: -
CDR3: ASSTGTNTGELF

J: TRBJ2-1
V: TRBV28
size: -
CDR3: ASSLVNRGFGEQF

J: TRBJ2-3
V: TRBV7-2
size: -
CDR3: ASSLAGGSVYGSSTDTQY

J: TRBJ1-5
V: TRBV28
size: -
CDR3: ASSSPDRGENQPQH

J: TRBJ1-5
V: TRBV19
size: -
CDR3: ASSEYRAGNQPQH

J: TRBJ1-2
V: TRBV11-2
size: -
CDR3: ASSRGHPESRYGYT

J: TRBJ2-7
V: TRBV7-3
size: -
CDR3: ASSWGDGSSYEQY

J: TRBJ1-4
V: TRBV13
size: few
CDR3: ASSLGQGALSTNEKLF

J: TRBJ2-7
V: TRBV4-1
size: -
CDR3: ASSQAPRAYEQY

J: TRBJ1-4
V: TRBV28
size: -
CDR3: ASSIRRAGEKLF

J: TRBJ2-2
V: TRBV24-1
size: -
CDR3: ATSGPIGQVTGELF

J: TRBJ1-1
V: TRBV10-2
size: few
CDR3: ASREGAVTTEAF

J: TRBJ2-3
V: TRBV20-1
size: -
CDR3: SASSNSGRDTDTQY

J: TRBJ1-1
V: TRBV2
size: few
CDR3: ASGERLEPDEAF

J: TRBJ2-1
V: TRBV18
size: few
CDR3: ASSPRDRDYNEQF

J: TRBJ1-2
V: TRBV19
size: -
CDR3: ASSIQGTNYGYT

J: TRBJ2-1
V: TRBV5-5
size: -
CDR3: ASSFGSSYNEQF

J: TRBJ2-5
V: TRBV5-1
size: -
CDR3: ASSQGQEGTQY

J: TRBJ1-2
V: TRBV25-1
size: once
CDR3: ASSNTGVYGYT